One and the same sample provided the 26 T cell receptor beta chains below, sequenced in a study of T cell responses to AZD1222 COVID-19 vaccine. TCRdb keeps only in-frame clones here, not all; method: immunoSEQ multiplex PCR. The sample consists of approximately 90,000 clones, about 90% of them appearing once. The sequences come from peripheral blood, collected on day 0 of AZD1222 vaccination. These receptors were obtained from an adult in good health.

This chain connects TRBV10-3 to TRBJ2-1, with 8 positions matching TRBD1. CDR1 ENHRY and CDR2 SYGVKD come from the germline V gene. J was trimmed by 5 bases and V by 6 bases; bases with no gene match: 6. The CDR3 is made up of 14 amino acids. CDR3 DNA sequence: TGTGCCATCAGAGAGCTGACAGGGGACAATGAGCAGTTCTTC. The encoded protein is CAIRELTGDNEQFF.

The V gene is TRBV9, the J gene TRBJ2-3; the D gene is possibly TRBD2 (6 bases). Germline loops: CDR1 SGDLS, CDR2 YYNGEE. CDR3 length: 15 amino acids. V was cut by 7 bases and J by 1 base, with 16 bases left in between. Here the CDR3 reads CASSPAVAGTDTQYF. DNA for the CDR3: TGTGCCAGCTCCCCCGCGGTAGCGGGCACAGATACGCAGTATTTT. Full variable domain (rest looked up from reference TRBV9 and TRBJ2-3): DSGVTQTPKHLITATGQRVTLRCSPRSGDLSVYWYQQSLDQGLQFLIQYYNGEERAKGNILERFSAQQFPDLHSELNLSSLELGDSALYFCASSPAVAGTDTQYFGPGTRLTVL.

The genes are TRBV12-5 and TRBJ2-7; possible D gene TRBD1, 5 bases. CDR1 is LGHNT and CDR2 is FRNRAP in the germline V gene. V was trimmed by 3 bases and J by 4 bases, leaving 10 bases between them. The CDR3 is 13 amino acids. The CDR3 coding sequence is TGTGCTAGTGGTTTTGGTCAGGGTTACGAGCAGTACTTC. Residues: CASGFGQGYEQYF.

V gene TRBV18 combines with J gene TRBJ1-2; D is undetermined. V was trimmed by 3 bases and J by 8 bases, leaving 13 bases between them. Germline CDR1 and CDR2: KGHSH and LQKENI. The length of the CDR3 is 13 residues. The chain's CDR3 is CASSPPGGYGYTF. CDR3 nucleotides: TGTGCCAGCTCACCCCCTGGAGGGTACGGCTACACCTTC.

This sequence joins TRBV28 and TRBJ1-5; maybe TRBD1 (5 bases). CDR3 length: 13 residues. The germline V gene has CDR1 MDHEN and CDR2 SYDVKM. Deletions cut 3 bases from V and 6 bases from J, with 9 bases between. CDR3 in amino acids: CASSLRGSQPQHF. The CDR3 nucleotides read TGTGCCAGCAGTTTGAGGGGAAGTCAGCCCCAGCATTTT.

The chain combines TRBV30 with TRBJ1-5; D is unclear. Per the germline V gene, CDR1 is GTSNPN and CDR2 is SVGIG (reference sequence). With 2 bases removed from V and 2 bases from J, the gap between germline ends came to 7 bases. This CDR3 has 13 amino acids. The CDR3 DNA reads as TGTGCCTGGAGTCCGTATGGCAATCAGCCCCAGCATTTT. Its protein product is CAWSPYGNQPQHF. Complete variable domain (other parts from reference TRBV30 and TRBJ1-5): SQTIHQWPATLVQPVGSPLSLECTVEGTSNPNLYWYRQAAGRGLQLLFYSVGIGQISSEVPQNLSASRPQDRQFILSSKKLLLSDSGFYLCAWSPYGNQPQHFGDGTRLSIL.

The rearrangement joins TRBV30 to TRBJ1-1, with no clear D. Germline V gives CDR1 GTSNPN, CDR2 SVGIG (reference sequence). V dropped 2 bases and J dropped 7 bases, with 11 bases sitting between them. The CDR3 is 12 residues long. CDR3 loop: CAWSPVGIEAFF. CDR3 coding DNA: TGTGCCTGGAGTCCCGTGGGGATTGAAGCTTTCTTT.

The chain has TRBV5-5 and TRBJ2-7; the match to TRBD1 covers 7 bases. CDR3 length: 14 amino acids. Germline V lookup: CDR1 SGHKS, CDR2 YYEKEE (reference sequence). V lost 3 bases and J lost 1; bases outside the gene matches: 4. The CDR3 loop is CASSYGQESYEQYF. The CDR3 coding sequence is TGTGCCAGCAGCTACGGACAGGAATCCTACGAGCAGTACTTC.

The gene calls are TRBV30 and TRBJ1-2; 7 nucleotides agree with TRBD1. Germline trimming cut 1 base from V and 7 bases from J; bases unmatched to any gene: 6. Per germline, CDR1 GTSNPN and CDR2 SVGIG (reference sequence). The CDR3 extends over 13 amino acids. The CDR3 sequence is CAWSGQGVGGYTF. The CDR3 region has the DNA TGTGCCTGGAGTGGTCAGGGGGTCGGTGGCTACACCTTC.

V usage is TRBV18 and J usage is TRBJ2-1; 14 bases agree with TRBD2. In germline, CDR1 is KGHSH, CDR2 LQKENI. The ends lost 3 bases at V and 10 bases at J; junction bases unmatched: 8. The CDR3 consists of 16 residues. CDR3 sequence (DNA): TGTGCCAGCTCACCCCGGGGACTAGCGGGAGTCCGGGAGCAGTTCTTC. Its protein product is CASSPRGLAGVREQFF.

The chain uses TRBV30 and TRBJ2-5; no clear D. CDR3 length: 13 residues. The germline gives CDR1 GTSNPN, CDR2 SVGIG (reference sequence). Trimming took off 0 bases at V and 9 bases at J, with 14 bases between the two ends. The chain's CDR3 is CAWSVQNSRPQYF. DNA of the CDR3: TGTGCCTGGAGTGTACAGAACTCACGGCCCCAGTACTTC.

The chain recombines TRBV7-2 with TRBJ2-3, with D possibly TRBD1 on 5 matching bases. With 1 base removed from V and 1 base from J, the gap between germline ends came to 9 bases. This CDR3 is built from 15 residues. The germline V gene has CDR1 SGHTA and CDR2 FQGNSA. CDR3 nucleotides: TGTGCCAGCAGCTTAGTTCAGGGCCGCACAGATACGCAGTATTTT. As protein: CASSLVQGRTDTQYF.

The rearrangement joins TRBV28 to TRBJ2-5; no definite D call. CDR1 and CDR2 from the germline V gene are MDHEN and SYDVKM. The CDR3 covers 13 residues. Trimming pared 6 bases from V and 4 bases from J, leaving 12 bases between. CDR3 sequence: CASSPPGLETQYF. DNA for the CDR3: TGTGCCAGCAGCCCTCCTGGGCTAGAGACCCAGTACTTC.

V usage is TRBV24-1 and J usage is TRBJ2-3; D uncertain. This CDR3 region has 11 residues. The germline V gene has CDR1 KGHDR and CDR2 SFDVKD. The ends were cut back, 8 bases at V and 6 bases at J, with 8 bases in the middle. The DNA for the CDR3 is TGTGCCACCACCTTTGGCGATACGCAGTATTTT. Its protein product is CATTFGDTQYF.

This clone was observed once. The rearrangement joins TRBV25-1 to TRBJ1-6; D unclear. The CDR3 contains 14 residues. CDR1 MGHDK and CDR2 SYGVNS come from the germline V gene. V gave up 7 bases and J gave up 7 bases, with 14 bases separating them. In DNA, the CDR3 is TGTGCCAGCAACCTCGTGGGTGGCAATTCACCCCTCCACTTT. This translates into CASNLVGGNSPLHF.

The chain combines TRBV6-1 with TRBJ2-3; a weak D match, TRBD1 (5 bases). The CDR3 is 15 amino acids. V lost 2 bases to trimming and J lost 2 bases, with 11 bases between them. Germline V gene data show CDR1 as MNHNS and CDR2 as SASEGT. CDR3 residues: CASSERAGFTDTQYF. DNA for the CDR3: TGTGCCAGCAGTGAACGGGCAGGGTTCACAGATACGCAGTATTTT.

This clone was detected only a few times. V is TRBV6-5 and J is TRBJ2-1; D is ambiguous. The V end lost 5 bases, the J end lost 5 bases, and 7 bases lay between the germline ends. CDR1 and CDR2 (germline): MNHEY, SVGAGI. This CDR3 contains 12 residues. In DNA form, the CDR3 reads TGTGCCAGCAGTCAAAGGAACAATGAGCAGTTCTTC. It translates to CASSQRNNEQFF.

The chain carries TRBV11-2 and TRBJ1-3; D is uncertain. This CDR3 spans 14 amino acids. Trimming shortened V by 4 bases and J by 0 bases, and 7 bases separated the two germline ends. Germline V gene sequence: CDR1 SGHAT, CDR2 FQNNGV. The CDR3 spells CASSSSRSGNTIYF. CDR3 coding DNA: TGTGCCAGCAGCTCCTCCCGCTCTGGAAACACCATATATTTT.

J is TRBJ2-7 and V is TRBV4-1; the match to TRBD1 covers 7 bases. From germline, CDR1 is MGHRA and CDR2 YSYEKL. This CDR3 is built from 15 residues. J was trimmed by 2 bases and V by 0 bases; bases with no gene match: 4. The CDR3 protein is CASSQDWTGTYEQYF. CDR3 bases: TGCGCCAGCAGCCAAGATTGGACAGGTACCTACGAGCAGTACTTC.

The chain links TRBV6-1 to TRBJ1-1; 7 bases line up with TRBD1. The V segment lost 1 base and the J segment 4 bases; nucleotides outside the gene matches: 6. The germline V gene has CDR1 MNHNS and CDR2 SASEGT. CDR3 length equals 15 residues. CDR3 nucleotide sequence: TGTGCCAGCAGTGAAGGACAGGGACATGGCACTGAAGCTTTCTTT. It yields the protein CASSEGQGHGTEAFF.

The rearrangement links TRBV19 to TRBJ1-4; D uncertain. CDR3 length: 16 amino acids. The V gene lost 1 base and the J gene lost 8 bases, with 17 bases spanning the gap. The V gene's germline CDR1 is LNHDA and CDR2 SQIVND (reference sequence). The CDR3 DNA reads as TGTGCCAGTAGTATAGTCCCGGGCCCCTCTGGAGAAAAACTGTTTTTT. Translation gives CASSIVPGPSGEKLFF.

The chain uses TRBV11-1 and TRBJ2-7; TRBD1 matches at 7 bases. The CDR3 is 15 amino acids. V shed 0 bases and J 4 bases; nucleotides not matched to a gene: 6. Per the germline V gene, CDR1 is SGHAT and CDR2 is FQDESV (reference sequence). In nucleotides, the CDR3 is TGTGCCAGCAGCTTAGCGGCAGGGGGTGGATACGAGCAGTACTTC. As protein: CASSLAAGGGYEQYF.

This rearrangement joins TRBV29-1 to TRBJ1-1; 7 nucleotides align to TRBD1. CDR1 is SQVTM and CDR2 is ANQGSEA in the germline V gene. The CDR3 is 14 residues long. With V trimmed by 7 bases and J by 3 bases, 11 bases remained unmatched. This CDR3 reads CSGATGSSHTEAFF. The CDR3 nucleotides are TGCAGCGGGGCGACAGGGAGTTCGCACACTGAAGCTTTCTTT.

V gene TRBV5-1 combines with J gene TRBJ2-5, with unresolved D. Germline lookup yields CDR1 SGHRS and CDR2 YFSETQ. The V end lost 1 base, the J end lost 3 bases, and 7 bases lay between the germline ends. The CDR3 is made up of 13 amino acids. CDR3: CASSLTSEETQYF. In DNA, the CDR3 is TGCGCCAGCAGCTTGACATCGGAAGAGACCCAGTACTTC.

The chain employs TRBV28 and TRBJ1-4, with a possible D match to TRBD1 (5 bases). CDR3 size: 15 residues. Germline CDR1 is MDHEN and CDR2 is SYDVKM. V gave up 1 base and J gave up 6 bases, with 12 bases separating them. In DNA, the CDR3 is TGTGCCAGCAGTTTATCGGGGCAGGGTTATGAAAAACTGTTTTTT. This gives the protein CASSLSGQGYEKLFF.

The chain links TRBV28 to TRBJ2-1; tentatively, D is TRBD1 (6 bases). Looked up from germline, CDR1 is MDHEN and CDR2 is SYDVKM. Trimming removed 7 bases from V and 7 bases from J, with 11 bases in between. This CDR3 has 12 residues. The CDR3 region is CASTGQRNEQFF. The CDR3 DNA sequence: TGTGCCAGCACTGGACAGAGGAATGAGCAGTTCTTC.